This TCR beta chain was retrieved from a study of blood T cell repertoires in COVID-19 (dated by TCRdb to 2018 to 2021). Broadly, across the study: Samples covering the acute and convalescent phases of COVID-19 were provided by collaborators in the United States, Italy and Spain. Where available, HLA class I and class II types were taken from metadata supplied by the sample provider and were not determined by assay-based typing. Subjects who had been exposed to COVID-19, were actively infected with it, or had recovered from it provided the deeply sampled blood TCRbeta repertoires that made up the dataset. Samples were obtained from the ongoing ImmuneRACE study (first 160 participants) and from about 1,300 subjects provided by 6 global collaborators. Nearly every sample came with metadata listing a de-identified subject ID, COVID-19 status, age in years and sex. The repertoires were made available in a free public database intended to serve as a resource for research on the immune response to SARS-CoV-2. The material from the prospective study consisted of cDNA or gDNA derived from T cells, B-cell-depleted T cells, or PBMCs.

The collaborating institutions used their own protocols to collect whole blood in K2EDTA tubes. For TCRbeta analysis, collaborators shipped samples as frozen whole blood, isolated PBMCs, or DNA extracted from either of those sample types. TCRbeta CDR3 regions were amplified from genomic DNA by means of the immunoSEQ Assay, a bias-controlled multiplex PCR. The published analysis was carried out like this. Within the assay, amplification of reference gene primers was used to estimate how many nucleated cells each sample contained. To quantify the absolute abundance of each unique TCRbeta CDR3 rearrangement, sequence reads were collapsed and filtered. For each sample, productive Simpson clonality was calculated as the square root of Simpson's diversity index across productive rearrangements. As stored in TCRdb, this immuneACCESS dataset retains in-frame rearrangements with V and J assigned. A fraction of the clones does not appear; measured against another copy, unresolved V genes explain less than half of the discrepancy, and the remainder lacks a known reason. V and J calls and clone size are as listed in that table; D and trimming were resolved from the DNA. The table for this sample lists roughly 250,000 clones; 81% of them were counted only once. 2.5% to 3% of the sample goes to the ten largest clones.

Overall results and qualifications from the work: Clinical and demographic metadata were provided uncurated, with the amount varying by source and participant.

This clone was counted a single time. No antigen is known for it. The record has no base qualities; no much larger clone is one base away. Relative to germline, V is missing 0 bases and J is missing 7 bases, with 3 bases of the junction outside any gene match. For CDR1 and CDR2, the germline V gene lists MNHEY and SVGEGT. There are 15 amino acids in the CDR3, from cysteine to phenylalanine inclusive. Only the CDR3 DNA is retained, 45 bases long and in frame from the first base. The TCR sequence derives from a woman aged 60-75 years with active or convalescent COVID-19. The source material was peripheral blood. In this chain, TRBV6-2 or TRBV6-3 is recombined with TRBJ2-2, with 9 central nucleotides matching TRBD2. The CDR3 has the sequence CASSYSRGGGGELFF. The sequenced DNA is TGTGCCAGCAGTTACTCGCGGGGGGGCGGCGGGGAGCTGTTTTTT.